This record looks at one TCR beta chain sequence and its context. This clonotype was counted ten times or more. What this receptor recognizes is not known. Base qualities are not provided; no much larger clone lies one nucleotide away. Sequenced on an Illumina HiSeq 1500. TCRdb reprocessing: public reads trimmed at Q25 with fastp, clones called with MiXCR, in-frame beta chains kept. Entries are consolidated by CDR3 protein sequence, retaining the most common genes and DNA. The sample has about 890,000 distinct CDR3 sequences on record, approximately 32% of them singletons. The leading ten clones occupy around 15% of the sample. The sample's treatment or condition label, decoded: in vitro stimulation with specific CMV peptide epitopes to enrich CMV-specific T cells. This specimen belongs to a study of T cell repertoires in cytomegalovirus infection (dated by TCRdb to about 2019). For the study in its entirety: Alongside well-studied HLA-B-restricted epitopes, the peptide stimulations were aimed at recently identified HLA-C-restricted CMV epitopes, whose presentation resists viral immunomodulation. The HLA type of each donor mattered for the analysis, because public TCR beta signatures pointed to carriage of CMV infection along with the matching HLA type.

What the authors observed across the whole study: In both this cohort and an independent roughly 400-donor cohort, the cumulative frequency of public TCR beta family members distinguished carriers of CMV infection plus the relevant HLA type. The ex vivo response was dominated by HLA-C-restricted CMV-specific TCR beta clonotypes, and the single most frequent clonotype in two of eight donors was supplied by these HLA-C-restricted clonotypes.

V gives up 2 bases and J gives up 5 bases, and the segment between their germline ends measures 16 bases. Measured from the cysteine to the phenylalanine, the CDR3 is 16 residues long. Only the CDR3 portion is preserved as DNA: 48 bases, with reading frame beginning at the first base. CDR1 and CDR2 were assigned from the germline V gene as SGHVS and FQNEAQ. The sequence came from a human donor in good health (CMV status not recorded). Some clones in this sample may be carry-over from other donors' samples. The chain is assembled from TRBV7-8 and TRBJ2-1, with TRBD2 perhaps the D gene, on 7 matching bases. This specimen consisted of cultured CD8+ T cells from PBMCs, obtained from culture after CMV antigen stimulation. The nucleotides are TGTGCCAGCAGCTTATTTGGGGGGGCTATCGACAATGAGCAGTTCTTC. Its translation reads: CASSLFGGAIDNEQFF.